Detailed here is one TCR beta chain. The data were taken from a study of blood T cell repertoires in COVID-19. Per germline, CDR1 SGHVS and CDR2 FQNEAQ. This CDR3 is 16 amino acids long. V shed 5 bases and J 8 bases; nucleotides not matched to a gene: 10. Method: immunoSEQ multiplex PCR; TCRdb's copy keeps in-frame clones and lacks some. Here the sample spans about 140,000 clones, about 87% being singletons. The chain joins TRBV7-8 to TRBJ1-4; TRBD1 matches 11 bases. Sequenced material: peripheral blood. The TCR originated in a woman of 80 years or more with acute or convalescent COVID-19. This CDR3 reads CASSPLTGQGEEKLFF. The CDR3 DNA sequence: TGTGCCAGCAGCCCCCTGACGGGACAGGGGGAGGAAAAACTGTTTTTT.